This TCR beta chain was identified in a study of OX40 agonist ivuxolimab in advanced cancers. Sequencing was performed with immunoSEQ multiplex PCR; in TCRdb, only in-frame clones are kept and a portion is missing. The sample has approximately 56,000 clones; about nine tenths are singletons. The CDR3 has 13 residues. CDR1 is LNHDA and CDR2 is SQIVND in the germline V gene (reference sequence). V lost 4 bases to trimming and J lost 1 base, with 8 bases between them. The input for sequencing was CD4+ or CD8+ T cells sorted from blood, taken in a trial of the OX40 agonist ivuxolimab. This clonotype was sampled from an adult with an advanced solid tumor such as melanoma, head and neck, liver or kidney cancer. The V call is TRBV19, the J call TRBJ2-7; D is possibly TRBD1 (6 bases). Here the CDR3 reads CASSTTGSYEQYF. The CDR3 DNA sequence: TGTGCCAGTAGTACCACAGGGTCCTACGAGCAGTACTTC.